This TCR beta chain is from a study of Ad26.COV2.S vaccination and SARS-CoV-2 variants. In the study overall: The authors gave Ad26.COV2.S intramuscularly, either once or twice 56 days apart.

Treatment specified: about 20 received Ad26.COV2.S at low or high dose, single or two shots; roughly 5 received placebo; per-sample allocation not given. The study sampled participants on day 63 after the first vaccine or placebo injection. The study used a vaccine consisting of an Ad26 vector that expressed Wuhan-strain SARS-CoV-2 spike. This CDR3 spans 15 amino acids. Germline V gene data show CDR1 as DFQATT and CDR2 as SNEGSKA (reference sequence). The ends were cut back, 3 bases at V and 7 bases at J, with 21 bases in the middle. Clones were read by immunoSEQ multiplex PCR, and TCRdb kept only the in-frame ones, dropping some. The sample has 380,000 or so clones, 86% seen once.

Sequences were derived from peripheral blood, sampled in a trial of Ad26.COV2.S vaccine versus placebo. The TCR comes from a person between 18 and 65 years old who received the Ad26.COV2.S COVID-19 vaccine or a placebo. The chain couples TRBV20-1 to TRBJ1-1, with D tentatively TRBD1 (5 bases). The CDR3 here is CSASLLGYNQGEAFF. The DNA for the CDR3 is TGCAGTGCTAGTCTGTTAGGATATAATCAGGGTGAAGCTTTCTTT.